This TCR beta chain appears in the sequencing data of a study of control samples from healthy donors and cancer patients. Produced via immunoSEQ multiplex PCR; TCRdb's table is partial and in-frame only. This table has 85,000 to 95,000 clones, approximately 93% appearing once. Material for sequencing was blood. This receptor was taken from a woman aged 30 to 39 in good health.

As DNA, the CDR3 is TGCGCCAGCAGCTTGTCGACAGGGGGGGCCTACAATGAGCAGTTCTTC. It codes for CASSLSTGGAYNEQFF. The gene calls are TRBV5-1 and TRBJ2-1; 9 nucleotides agree with TRBD1. V gave up 1 base and J gave up 2 bases; unmatched junction bases: 4. Germline V lookup: CDR1 SGHRS, CDR2 YFSETQ. The CDR3 has 16 residues.